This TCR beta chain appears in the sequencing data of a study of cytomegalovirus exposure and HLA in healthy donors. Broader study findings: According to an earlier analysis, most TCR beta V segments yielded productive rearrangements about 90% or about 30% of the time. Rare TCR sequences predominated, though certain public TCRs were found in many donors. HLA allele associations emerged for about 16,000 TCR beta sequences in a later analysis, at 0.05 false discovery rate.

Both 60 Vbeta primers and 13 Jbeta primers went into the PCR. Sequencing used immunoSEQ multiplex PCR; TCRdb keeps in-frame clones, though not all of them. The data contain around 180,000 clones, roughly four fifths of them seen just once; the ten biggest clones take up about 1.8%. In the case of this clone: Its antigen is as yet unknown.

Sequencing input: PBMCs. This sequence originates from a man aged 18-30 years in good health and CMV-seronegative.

The CDR3 loop reads CASSLGGLGHNEQFF. In DNA, the CDR3 is TGTGCCAGCAGCTTAGGAGGGCTGGGGCACAATGAGCAGTTCTTC. This chain uses TRBV7-3 with TRBJ2-1, with D possibly matching TRBD2 (6 bases). V gave up 2 bases and J gave up 5 bases, with 13 bases separating them. Germline V lookup: CDR1 SGHTA, CDR2 FQGTGA. The CDR3 is 15 amino acids.